A single sample is the source of the 25 T cell receptor beta chains below, sequenced in a study of shared clonotypes between healthy human individuals. Measured with immunoSEQ multiplex PCR; TCRdb has only the in-frame clones, and not every one. This table holds roughly 1.5 million clones, 95% to 99% found once. Sequences were obtained from naive CD4+ T cells sorted from blood. As to subset: CD45RA+ positively selected. These TCRs come from a man aged 25-45 years in good health.

J is TRBJ2-4 and V is TRBV18; possibly TRBD1 for D (5 bases). Germline V gene sequence: CDR1 KGHSH, CDR2 LQKENI. With 2 bases removed from V and 6 bases from J, the gap between germline ends came to 8 bases. There are 13 residues in the CDR3. CDR3: CASSPDSLNIQYF. The CDR3 coding sequence is TGTGCCAGCTCACCAGACAGCTTAAACATTCAGTACTTC.

The chain employs TRBV18 and TRBJ2-7; 7 bases align to TRBD1. Trimming cost V 1 base and J 4 bases; bases outside gene matches: 4. Germline CDR1 is KGHSH and CDR2 is LQKENI. The CDR3 length is 14 residues. Here the CDR3 reads CASSPQQGFYEQYF. For the CDR3, the DNA is TGTGCCAGCTCACCACAACAGGGGTTTTACGAGCAGTACTTC. Looking up the rest from reference TRBV18 and TRBJ2-7 gives the full variable domain: NAGVMQNPRHLVRRRGQEARLRCSPMKGHSHVYWYRQLPEEGLKFMVYLQKENIIDESGMPKERFSAEFPKEGPSILRIQQVVRGDSAAYFCASSPQQGFYEQYFGPGTRLTVT.

DNA for the CDR3: TGTGCCATCAGTGAGCTCGAGAGTAGGGTTTCCTACGAGCAGTACTTC. It is translated as CAISELESRVSYEQYF. This rearrangement joins TRBV10-3 to TRBJ2-7; D gene unclear. Looked up from germline, CDR1 is ENHRY and CDR2 is SYGVKD. CDR3 length: 16 residues. The germline V and J ends were trimmed by 2 bases and 1 base, with 15 bases remaining between them.

As concerns this clone: Other DNA sequences in this sample translate to the same CDR3. This chain links TRBV29-1 with TRBJ1-3; 7 nucleotides match TRBD1. The CDR3 has 13 residues. V trimming: 4 bases; J trimming: 1 base; junction bases outside the gene matches: 1. Germline-derived CDR1 and CDR2 are SQVTM and ANQGSEA. The CDR3 DNA is TGCAGCGTTGCACAGGGGTCTGGAAACACCATATATTTT. Residues: CSVAQGSGNTIYF.

J is TRBJ2-1 and V is TRBV19, with a tentative D call TRBD1 (5 bases). The CDR3 totals 16 residues. Trimming took 8 bases from V and 0 from J, leaving 17 bases between them. Germline values: CDR1 LNHDA, CDR2 SQIVND (reference sequence). The CDR3 loop reads CASGFGWTSSYNEQFF. Written as DNA, the CDR3 is TGTGCCAGTGGCTTCGGCTGGACAAGCTCCTACAATGAGCAGTTCTTC.

The rearrangement links TRBV7-2 to TRBJ2-1; no definite D call. The CDR3 has 14 residues. Germline CDR1 and CDR2: SGHTA and FQGNSA. V shed 5 bases and J shed 0 bases, with 8 bases lying between them. The CDR3 sequence: CASSPGGSYNEQFF. The CDR3, as DNA: TGTGCCAGCAGCCCCGGCGGCTCCTACAATGAGCAGTTCTTC. The full variable domain, with the rest looked up from reference TRBV7-2 and TRBJ2-1, is GAGVSQSPSNKVTEKGKDVELRCDPISGHTALYWYRQSLGQGLEFLIYFQGNSAPDKSGLPSDRFSAERTGGSVSTLTIQRTQQEDSAVYLCASSPGGSYNEQFFGPGTRLTVL.

This clone was seen only once. CDR3 sequence (DNA): TGTGCCAGCACCCGGGACAGGGAGGACTATGGCTACACCTTC. Amino acids: CASTRDREDYGYTF. The J gene is TRBJ1-2, the V gene TRBV7-2, with 9 bases lining up with TRBD1. Germline-derived CDR1 and CDR2 are SGHTA and FQGNSA. V lost 7 bases to trimming and J lost 3 bases; unmatched junction nucleotides: 6. This CDR3 has 14 residues.

The chain has TRBV6-1 and TRBJ1-5, with a weak D call TRBD1 (6 bases). Trimming took off 6 bases at V and 7 bases at J, with 16 bases between the two ends. CDR1 is MNHNS, CDR2 SASEGT, per germline. This CDR3 has 14 residues. DNA of the CDR3: TGTGCCAGCAGGGGTACAGGGCCCCCACAGCCCCAGCATTTT. Residues: CASRGTGPPQPQHF.

The gene calls are TRBV5-1 and TRBJ2-3; the match to TRBD1 covers 8 bases. Trimming cost V 6 bases and J 1 base; bases outside gene matches: 7. The CDR3 covers 15 residues. In germline, CDR1 is SGHRS, CDR2 YFSETQ. CDR3 in DNA: TGCGCCAGCACCTCCCCGGGACAGGGCACAGATACGCAGTATTTT. It is translated as CASTSPGQGTDTQYF.

V is TRBV6-1 and J is TRBJ1-5, with no clear D. Germline assignment: CDR1 MNHNS and CDR2 SASEGT. This CDR3 spans 13 amino acids. The V gene lost 1 base and the J gene lost 9 bases, with 10 bases spanning the gap. CDR3 in DNA: TGTGCCAGCAGTGAAGGCCTCCTTTTGCCCCAGCATTTT. Amino acids: CASSEGLLLPQHF.

In the case of this clone: One junction end does not reproduce the germline sequence, and a read error may be involved. The chain employs TRBV7-7 and TRBJ2-7, with 7 bases matching TRBD2. The germline gives CDR1 SSHAT, CDR2 FNYEAQ (reference sequence). The CDR3 has 14 residues. The DNA for the CDR3 is TGTGCTAGCAGCCCAGCGGGAAGGTCTGGGGAGCAGTACTTC. This sequence encodes CASSPAGRSGEQYF.

A single count supports this clone. The chain couples TRBV18 to TRBJ1-1, with a possible D match to TRBD1 (5 bases). Trimming pared 3 bases from V and 2 bases from J, leaving 19 bases between. Germline V CDR1 and CDR2: KGHSH, LQKENI. There are 17 residues in the CDR3. CDR3 DNA: TGTGCCAGCTCACCCAGTCCGCAGGGCTCCGTAAACACTGAAGCTTTCTTT. It translates to CASSPSPQGSVNTEAFF.

The V call is TRBV2, the J call TRBJ1-2; 10 nucleotides agree with TRBD1. V shed 6 bases, J shed 0 bases, and the junction held 7 bases outside the gene matches. Germline CDR1 reads SNHLY; CDR2 reads FYNNEI. This CDR3 has 16 amino acids. CDR3 bases: TGTGCCAGCAGACCAAGGACAGGGGGAGCTAACTATGGCTACACCTTC. Translated: CASRPRTGGANYGYTF.

The chain joins TRBV28 to TRBJ2-2, with TRBD2 as a possible D gene (6 bases). The CDR3 is made up of 15 amino acids. V was shortened by 2 bases and J by 0 bases, with 7 bases between the two germline ends. Germline lookup yields CDR1 MDHEN and CDR2 SYDVKM. The CDR3 is CASSLRLANTGELFF. The CDR3 coding sequence is TGTGCCAGCAGTTTAAGACTAGCGAACACCGGGGAGCTGTTTTTT.

This clone was seen once. The V gene is TRBV28, the J gene TRBJ1-5; D not certain. V was clipped by 6 bases and J by 2 bases, with 14 bases between them. The length of the CDR3 is 15 residues. CDR1 MDHEN and CDR2 SYDVKM come from the germline V gene. The chain's CDR3 is CASSSTPGGNQPQHF. CDR3 nucleotide sequence: TGTGCCAGCAGCTCTACACCAGGCGGCAATCAGCCCCAGCATTTT.

The V and J genes are TRBV28 and TRBJ1-4; D ambiguous. This CDR3 region has 16 residues. The V end lost 5 bases, the J end lost 0 bases, and 13 bases lay between the germline ends. Germline V CDR1 and CDR2: MDHEN, SYDVKM. The CDR3 DNA is TGTGCCAGCAGTCCCATTGGGCTCACAACTAATGAAAAACTGTTTTTT. Its protein is CASSPIGLTTNEKLFF.

The V call is TRBV5-5, the J call TRBJ2-7, with TRBD2 matching 7 bases. Unmatched junction bases numbered 3, after V lost 1 base and J lost 2 bases. From germline, CDR1 is SGHKS and CDR2 YYEKEE (reference sequence). The CDR3 totals 14 residues. The CDR3: CASSLLREPYEQYF. The CDR3 coding sequence is TGTGCCAGCAGCTTGTTGCGGGAGCCCTACGAGCAGTACTTC.

The chain joins TRBV28 to TRBJ1-2, with D hard to call. The CDR3 has 12 residues. Germline values: CDR1 MDHEN, CDR2 SYDVKM. With 2 bases removed from V and 9 bases from J, the gap between germline ends came to 10 bases. CDR3 nucleotide sequence: TGTGCCAGCAGTTTAGGACCAGGTAGCTACACCTTC. This encodes CASSLGPGSYTF.

In DNA, the CDR3 is TGTGCCAGCAGTTACCCCTTGGGGGGACTCAGAAATGAGCAGTTCTTC. This codes for CASSYPLGGLRNEQFF. The chain couples TRBV6-6 to TRBJ2-1; tentatively, D is TRBD2 (6 bases). Germline V gives CDR1 MNHNY, CDR2 SVGAGI (reference sequence). V shed 2 bases and J shed 7 bases, with 18 bases lying between them. The CDR3 length is 16 residues.

The CDR3 sequence is CASSLLDSGANVLTF. CDR3 coding DNA: TGTGCCAGCAGCTTGTTGGACTCTGGGGCCAACGTCCTGACTTTC. The rearrangement joins TRBV5-5 to TRBJ2-6; D is unclear. Germline CDR1 reads SGHKS; CDR2 reads YYEKEE (reference sequence). Trimming shortened V by 1 base and J by 0 bases, and 5 bases separated the two germline ends. This CDR3 spans 15 amino acids.

This chain connects TRBV5-1 to TRBJ2-1; the D is unclear. This CDR3 contains 13 residues. The germline CDR1 and CDR2 sequences are SGHRS and YFSETQ. Trimming cost V 7 bases and J 5 bases, with 13 bases left between them. CDR3 in DNA: TGCGCCAGCCGGGTATTCCGGGACAATGAGCAGTTCTTC. It encodes CASRVFRDNEQFF.

The chain uses TRBV28 and TRBJ2-1, with D maybe TRBD2 (6 bases). V lost 8 bases and J lost 6, with 17 bases in between. Looked up from germline, CDR1 is MDHEN and CDR2 is SYDVKM. There are 14 residues in the CDR3. The CDR3 DNA sequence: TGTGCCAGCCTCCCTCAACTAGCTTTCAATGAGCAGTTCTTC. Translation: CASLPQLAFNEQFF.

This rearrangement joins TRBV5-6 to TRBJ1-5; D is ambiguous. Germline lookup yields CDR1 SGHDT and CDR2 YYEEEE. This CDR3 has 16 amino acids. Trimming stripped 6 bases from V and 7 bases from J, with 23 bases between. CDR3 in amino acids: CASTTSRRQVGQPQHF. The CDR3 nucleotides read TGTGCCAGCACCACTAGTCGCCGGCAGGTTGGGCAGCCCCAGCATTTT.

This chain links TRBV25-1 with TRBJ1-2; a possible D gene is TRBD1 (5 bases). The CDR3 runs 13 residues. Trimming shortened V by 3 bases and J by 8 bases, and 13 bases separated the two germline ends. Germline-derived CDR1 and CDR2 are MGHDK and SYGVNS. The CDR3 sequence is CASSDTGPGGYTF. CDR3 sequence (DNA): TGTGCCAGCAGTGACACAGGACCGGGGGGCTACACCTTC.

V gene TRBV5-1 combines with J gene TRBJ2-7, with D maybe TRBD1 (6 bases). V dropped 5 bases and J dropped 3 bases, with 15 bases sitting between them. The germline V gene has CDR1 SGHRS and CDR2 YFSETQ. The CDR3 totals 14 residues. The CDR3 reads CASSRRQDGYEQYF. CDR3 in DNA: TGCGCCAGCAGTCGACGACAGGATGGCTACGAGCAGTACTTC. Variable domain in full (rest from reference TRBV5-1 and TRBJ2-7): KAGVTQTPRYLIKTRGQQVTLSCSPISGHRSVSWYQQTPGQGLQFLFEYFSETQRNKGNFPGRFSGRQFSNSRSEMNVSTLELGDSALYLCASSRRQDGYEQYFGPGTRLTVT.